Each of the 30 T cell receptor beta chains below was sequenced from the same sample in a study of T cells after posttransplantation cyclophosphamide. Some clones are missing from TCRdb's copy, which holds only in-frame ones; the method was immunoSEQ multiplex PCR. The sample lists about 12,000 clones, none appearing once, the ten largest making up 7.3%. The sequenced sample was PBMCs. These receptors were taken from a woman in her forties in good health, CMV-negative, and a related stem cell transplant donor.

This clone was detected ten times or more. CDR3 in DNA: TGTGCCAGCAGCTTAGTCGGGACAGGGTTCTACGAGCAGTACTTC. The encoded protein is CASSLVGTGFYEQYF. The gene calls are TRBV7-8 and TRBJ2-7; TRBD1 aligns across 9 bases. This CDR3 has 15 residues. Per germline, CDR1 SGHVS and CDR2 FQNEAQ. Trimming cost V 1 base and J 3 bases; bases outside gene matches: 4.

The rearrangement uses TRBV15 and TRBJ2-3, with D uncertain. Germline loops: CDR1 LNHNV, CDR2 YYDKDF (reference sequence). This CDR3 contains 13 residues. V was shortened by 0 bases and J by 3 bases, with 4 bases between the two germline ends. CDR3 DNA: TGTGCCACCAGCAGAGATCATACAGATACGCAGTATTTT. Translated, it gives CATSRDHTDTQYF.

In its sample, this clone was seen many times. The chain employs TRBV7-9 and TRBJ2-2; TRBD1 matches 8 bases. Germline V lookup: CDR1 SEHNR, CDR2 FQNEAQ (reference sequence). CDR3 size: 17 residues. The trim removed 2 bases at V and 4 bases at J, leaving 9 bases unmatched. The CDR3: CASSLPNDRGPTGELFF. The CDR3 DNA is TGTGCCAGCAGCTTACCAAACGACAGGGGACCCACCGGGGAGCTGTTTTTT.

This clone occurred many times. This chain uses TRBV19 with TRBJ2-1; D gene unclear. Trimming stripped 5 bases from V and 0 bases from J, with 11 bases between. Germline loops: CDR1 LNHDA, CDR2 SQIVND (reference sequence). The CDR3 sequence is 15 residues long. The CDR3 sequence is CASSLVISSYNEQFF. The CDR3 DNA reads TGTGCCAGTAGTTTAGTGATCAGCTCCTACAATGAGCAGTTCTTC.

This clone was counted many times. The V and J genes are TRBV28 and TRBJ2-3, with D perhaps matching TRBD2 (6 bases). The V and J ends lost 2 bases and 5 bases respectively, with 14 bases between them. Germline CDR1 MDHEN, CDR2 SYDVKM. The CDR3 has 15 residues. CDR3 sequence reads: CASSLTSTRQDTQYF. In DNA, the CDR3 is TGTGCCAGCAGTTTAACTAGCACCAGGCAAGATACGCAGTATTTT.

The table lists this clone with many counts. This chain connects TRBV28 to TRBJ2-3; TRBD1 agrees at 7 bases. V lost 4 bases, J lost 0 bases, and 10 bases stayed unmatched. This CDR3 is 17 amino acids long. Germline CDR1 reads MDHEN; CDR2 reads SYDVKM. CDR3 nucleotide sequence: TGTGCCAGCAGTTCGGGACAGAGGCTTACTAGCACAGATACGCAGTATTTT. This codes for CASSSGQRLTSTDTQYF.

This clone has a count of ten or more. The rearrangement links TRBV12-3 or TRBV12-4 to TRBJ1-2; TRBD1 aligns across 11 bases. The CDR3 spans 14 residues. Trimming at V came to 6 bases and at J to 8 bases, leaving 8 bases not matched to a gene. CDR3 in amino acids: CASSPGQGARGYTF. In DNA, the CDR3 is TGTGCCAGCAGCCCTGGACAGGGGGCTCGGGGCTACACCTTC.

This clone was recorded at least ten times. This sequence joins TRBV12-3 or TRBV12-4 and TRBJ1-1, with D maybe TRBD1 (6 bases). V was shortened by 5 bases and J by 4 bases, with 11 bases between the two germline ends. The CDR3 has 13 residues. The CDR3 nucleotides are TGTGCCAGCAGTCTCGAGGGGGTCACTGAAGCTTTCTTT. It specifies CASSLEGVTEAFF.

This clone has a count of ten or more. This chain connects TRBV2 to TRBJ1-2, with D unresolved. Trimming pared 5 bases from V and 7 bases from J, leaving 11 bases between. The CDR3 has 12 amino acids. Germline V gene sequence: CDR1 SNHLY, CDR2 FYNNEI. For the CDR3, the DNA is TGTGCCAGCAGTCCGGGTCGGGTTGGCTACACCTTC. This translates into CASSPGRVGYTF. The entire variable domain, with the rest obtained from reference TRBV2 and TRBJ1-2, is as follows: EPEVTQTPSHQVTQMGQEVILRCVPISNHLYFYWYRQILGQKVEFLVSFYNNEISEKSEIFDDQFSVERPDGSNFTLKIRSTKLEDSAMYFCASSPGRVGYTFGSGTRLTVV.

This chain joins TRBV27 and TRBJ1-5; D possibly corresponds to TRBD1 (5 bases). This CDR3 is built from 16 residues. The V and J ends lost 2 bases and 9 bases respectively, with 20 bases between them. CDR1 MNHEY and CDR2 SMNVEV come from the germline V gene (reference sequence). This CDR3 reads CASSLNPSLGGGPQHF. Written as DNA, the CDR3 is TGTGCCAGCAGTTTAAACCCAAGCCTGGGCGGGGGGCCCCAGCATTTT.

This clone has a handful of counts. CDR3 residues: CASSQKGTDIYTDTQYF. The CDR3 coding sequence is TGCGCCAGCAGCCAGAAAGGGACAGATATTTACACAGATACGCAGTATTTT. The chain employs TRBV4-3 and TRBJ2-3; 7 bases map to TRBD1. The length of the CDR3 is 17 residues. V gave up 3 bases and J gave up 2 bases; unmatched junction bases: 11. Looked up from germline, CDR1 is LGHNA and CDR2 is YSLEER.

The DNA of the CDR3 is TGTGCCAGCAATCTGGGTTTAGGGGCAAGCACAGATACGCAGTATTTT. Translated: CASNLGLGASTDTQYF. This sequence joins TRBV27 and TRBJ2-3, with a tentative D call TRBD1 (5 bases). Germline V gene sequence: CDR1 MNHEY, CDR2 SMNVEV (reference sequence). V lost 7 bases and J lost 0, with 17 bases in between. The CDR3 length is 16 residues.

Many counts were recorded for this clone. V is TRBV10-3 and J is TRBJ2-5, with a possible D match to TRBD2 (5 bases). Trimming removed 7 bases from V and 7 bases from J, with 16 bases in between. The CDR3 has 13 amino acids. From germline, CDR1 is ENHRY and CDR2 SYGVKD. In DNA, the CDR3 is TGTGCCATCATGTCGTTTGCCGAGGGGACCCAGTACTTC. Its translation: CAIMSFAEGTQYF.

This clone was counted many times. The chain combines TRBV29-1 with TRBJ1-1; 11 nucleotides agree with TRBD1. Germline trimming cut 6 bases from V and 2 bases from J; bases unmatched to any gene: 2. Germline values: CDR1 SQVTM, CDR2 ANQGSEA. CDR3 size: 13 residues. Here the CDR3 DNA reads TGCAGCGTCCGGACAGGGGGCAACACTGAAGCTTTCTTT. It specifies CSVRTGGNTEAFF.

This clone was recorded at least ten times. The V call is TRBV2, the J call TRBJ1-2; 8 nucleotides line up with TRBD1. Trimming cost V 6 bases and J 8 bases; bases outside gene matches: 14. CDR1 SNHLY and CDR2 FYNNEI come from the germline V gene. This CDR3 has 15 residues. This chain's CDR3 is CASSVGTGLYGGYTF. CDR3 bases: TGTGCCAGCAGCGTCGGGACAGGTTTATATGGAGGCTACACCTTC.

This clone was seen a few times. CDR3 residues: CASSSSSGGPRPRAAQYF. CDR3 in DNA: TGTGCCAGCAGCTCCAGTAGCGGGGGGCCCCGCCCGCGGGCGGCCCAGTACTTC. This chain uses TRBV5-5 with TRBJ2-5; 10 positions match TRBD2. CDR1 is SGHKS and CDR2 is YYEKEE in the germline V gene (reference sequence). After removal of 3 bases from V and 9 bases from J, the junction contained 20 bases not matched to a gene. The CDR3 has 18 residues.

This clone has a count of ten or more. V gene TRBV6-5 combines with J gene TRBJ2-7; the D gene is possibly TRBD1 (6 bases). V was shortened by 5 bases and J by 6 bases, with 11 bases between the two germline ends. The CDR3 contains 12 residues. The germline V gene has CDR1 MNHEY and CDR2 SVGAGI. The CDR3 here is CASSQGFGEQYF. DNA for the CDR3: TGTGCCAGCAGTCAGGGGTTCGGCGAGCAGTACTTC.

This clone was recorded many times. The chain links TRBV5-6 to TRBJ2-7; a possible D gene is TRBD2 (5 bases). The CDR3 is 15 amino acids. The V and J ends lost 6 bases and 2 bases respectively, with 18 bases between them. The germline gives CDR1 SGHDT, CDR2 YYEEEE. The CDR3 DNA reads TGTGCCAGCACCGGACTCGGGGAACCGACCTACGAGCAGTACTTC. Translating it yields CASTGLGEPTYEQYF. Variable domain in full (rest from reference TRBV5-6 and TRBJ2-7): DAGVTQSPTHLIKTRGQQVTLRCSPKSGHDTVSWYQQALGQGPQFIFQYYEEEERQRGNFPDRFSGHQFPNYSSELNVNALLLGDSALYLCASTGLGEPTYEQYFGPGTRLTVT.

This clone was detected ten times or more. The rearrangement links TRBV5-1 to TRBJ2-3; D unresolved. The CDR3 has 11 amino acids. Germline V gene sequence: CDR1 SGHRS, CDR2 YFSETQ. V was trimmed by 2 bases and J by 5 bases, leaving 3 bases between them. CDR3 region: CASSFLDTQYF. For the CDR3, the DNA is TGCGCCAGCAGCTTCTTAGATACGCAGTATTTT.

This clone occurred many times. The chain employs TRBV5-1 and TRBJ2-7; 9 positions agree with TRBD1. J was trimmed by 0 bases and V by 4 bases; bases with no gene match: 2. Germline loops: CDR1 SGHRS, CDR2 YFSETQ. This CDR3 spans 14 amino acids. The CDR3 loop reads CASSTTGGSYEQYF. The CDR3 DNA is TGCGCCAGCAGCACGACAGGGGGCTCCTACGAGCAGTACTTC.

This clone was seen ten or more times. The chain carries TRBV5-1 and TRBJ2-5; 16 bases fit TRBD2. CDR3 length: 16 amino acids. Germline V gene sequence: CDR1 SGHRS, CDR2 YFSETQ. V was pared by 4 bases and J by 4 bases, with 4 bases of the junction left unmatched. The CDR3 DNA reads as TGCGCCAGCAGCCCCGGGACTAGCGGGGGGGCAGAGACCCAGTACTTC. Its translation: CASSPGTSGGAETQYF.

There are many counts of this clone. The chain links TRBV28 to TRBJ2-2; maybe TRBD2 (5 bases). V was shortened by 3 bases and J by 5 bases, with 19 bases between the two germline ends. Germline V gives CDR1 MDHEN, CDR2 SYDVKM. CDR3 size: 17 residues. CDR3 region: CASSFPAGGGQTGELFF. In DNA, the CDR3 is TGTGCCAGCAGTTTCCCTGCCGGCGGAGGTCAAACCGGGGAGCTGTTTTTT.

In this sample, this clone turned up many times. The chain is built from TRBV2 and TRBJ2-3, with TRBD2 identical over 13 bases. Germline assignment: CDR1 SNHLY and CDR2 FYNNEI. The CDR3 contains 16 residues. The ends lost 7 bases at V and 4 bases at J; junction bases unmatched: 8. DNA of the CDR3: TGTGCCAGCAAGCAGGGACTAGCGGGGACCGCAGATACGCAGTATTTT. Amino acid sequence: CASKQGLAGTADTQYF. The whole variable domain, filled in from reference TRBV2 and TRBJ2-3, reads EPEVTQTPSHQVTQMGQEVILRCVPISNHLYFYWYRQILGQKVEFLVSFYNNEISEKSEIFDDQFSVERPDGSNFTLKIRSTKLEDSAMYFCASKQGLAGTADTQYFGPGTRLTVL.

The chain has TRBV5-1 and TRBJ2-3, with TRBD2 matching 8 bases. The V and J ends lost 1 base and 0 bases, in that order; junction bases with no gene match: 4. This CDR3 is built from 16 residues. Germline CDR1 SGHRS, CDR2 YFSETQ. The CDR3 is CASSLSSSGSTDTQYF. The CDR3 DNA sequence: TGCGCCAGCAGCTTGTCGTCTAGCGGGAGCACAGATACGCAGTATTTT. The full variable domain, rest sourced from reference TRBV5-1 and TRBJ2-3, is KAGVTQTPRYLIKTRGQQVTLSCSPISGHRSVSWYQQTPGQGLQFLFEYFSETQRNKGNFPGRFSGRQFSNSRSEMNVSTLELGDSALYLCASSLSSSGSTDTQYFGPGTRLTVL.

This clone occurred many times. This chain joins TRBV7-8 and TRBJ2-2, with TRBD1 as a possible D gene (5 bases). Trimming left V 5 bases short and J 7 bases short, with 8 bases between. This CDR3 is built from 12 residues. Germline lookup yields CDR1 SGHVS and CDR2 FQNEAQ. The CDR3 is CASSHRGGELFF. The DNA for the CDR3 is TGTGCCAGCAGCCATAGGGGCGGGGAGCTGTTTTTT.

There are many counts of this clone. The chain carries TRBV23-1 and TRBJ2-7; TRBD2 is a possible D gene (6 bases). TRBV23-1 is noted as an ORF with a role that remains uncertain. The ends were cut back, 3 bases at V and 0 bases at J, with 18 bases in the middle. The CDR3 sequence is 17 residues long. Here the CDR3 DNA reads TGCGCCAGCAGTCACTCTGGAGGGTTAGGGGACTCCTACGAGCAGTACTTC. It yields the protein CASSHSGGLGDSYEQYF.

This clone was seen at least ten times. This chain uses TRBV28 with TRBJ2-3; 9 positions agree with TRBD1. Germline V gene data show CDR1 as MDHEN and CDR2 as SYDVKM. V was pared by 5 bases and J by 2 bases, with 8 bases of the junction left unmatched. CDR3 length equals 16 residues. In DNA form, the CDR3 reads TGTGCCAGCAGTCAGTCGGGACAGGGATTCACAGATACGCAGTATTTT. Protein: CASSQSGQGFTDTQYF.

By sample share, this clone is medium-sized (0.01 to 0.1%). The V call is TRBV27, the J call TRBJ1-5; D gene unclear. Looked up from germline, CDR1 is MNHEY and CDR2 is SMNVEV (reference sequence). There are 14 residues in the CDR3. The V end lost 3 bases, the J end lost 4 bases, and 10 bases lay between the germline ends. The CDR3 region is CASSFGADNQPQHF. The CDR3 nucleotides are TGTGCCAGCAGTTTTGGCGCGGATAATCAGCCCCAGCATTTT.

This clone has at least ten counts. The chain is built from TRBV7-2 and TRBJ2-7, with 9 nucleotides matching TRBD1. The CDR3 sequence is 15 residues long. The germline V gene has CDR1 SGHTA and CDR2 FQGNSA. Trimming at V came to 3 bases and at J to 4 bases, leaving 7 bases not matched to a gene. DNA of the CDR3: TGTGCCAGCAGCTTCCAACAGGGGGCGCGGTACGAGCAGTACTTC. It encodes CASSFQQGARYEQYF.

This clone appeared a few times. This sequence joins TRBV7-6 and TRBJ2-3, with TRBD2 matching over 10 bases. The V gene end was trimmed by 5 bases and the J gene end by 4 bases; junction bases not matched to a gene: 12. Germline V lookup: CDR1 SGHVS, CDR2 FNYEAQ. The CDR3 spans 17 residues. CDR3 sequence reads: CASSANPSGGAADTQYF. The CDR3 DNA is TGTGCCAGCAGCGCCAACCCCAGCGGGGGGGCAGCAGATACGCAGTATTTT.